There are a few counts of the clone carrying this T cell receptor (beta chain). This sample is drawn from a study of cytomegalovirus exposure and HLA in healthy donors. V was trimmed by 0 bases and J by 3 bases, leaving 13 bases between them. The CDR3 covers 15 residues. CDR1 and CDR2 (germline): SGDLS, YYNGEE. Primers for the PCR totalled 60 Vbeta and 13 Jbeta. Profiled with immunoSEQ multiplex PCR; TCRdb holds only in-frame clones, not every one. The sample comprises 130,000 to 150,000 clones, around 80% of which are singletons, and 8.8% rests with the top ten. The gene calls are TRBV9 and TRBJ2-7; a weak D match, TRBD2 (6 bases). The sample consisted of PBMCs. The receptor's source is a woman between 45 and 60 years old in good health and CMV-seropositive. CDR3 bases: TGTGCCAGCAGCGTAGCCCCGCTGGGGGGCTACGAGCAGTACTTC. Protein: CASSVAPLGGYEQYF.